This paragraph covers one T cell receptor (beta chain) sequence. The antigen it binds to is not known. Base qualities are not recorded, but no much larger clone differs from it by a single base. Libraries came from the immunoSEQ multiplex PCR assay. Sourced from immuneACCESS, this table was stored by TCRdb with only in-frame sequences that have V and J called. A share of the clones is absent; for the studies checked, an unresolved V gene accounts for under half, and the remainder has no known explanation. This sample lists around 730,000 clones; 70% to 90% were detected once. The ten largest clones add up to roughly 0.01% of the sample. V was cut back by 4 bases and J by 0 bases, leaving a gap of 13 bases between them. Inclusive of the bounding cysteine and phenylalanine, the CDR3 is 16 residues long. Just CDR3 DNA is preserved here, 48 bases in frame from base 1. CDR1 is given as MGHRA and CDR2 as YSYEKL, both from the germline V gene.

The data are from a study of shared T cell receptors in the human thymus (dated by TCRdb to the early 2020s). Notes on the research overall: The study investigated the way shared, self-reactive T-cell receptor alpha chains are produced in the human thymus.

These data also formed part of another study, on human thymus T cells. In that second paper, the authors write: The donors were immunologically healthy infants in Finland who had open corrective cardiac surgery for congenital heart defects. The thymus tissue came from surgical resects taken out during corrective cardiac surgery. V and J gene segment usage appeared biased in both thymic and peripheral blood repertoires. The related research reported highly overlapping thymic TCR repertoires among unrelated individuals. The study described the TCR alpha and beta repertoires in under 10 infant thymus samples and a few matching peripheral blood samples. The infant donors were about 7 to 244 days old, and the cohort included several males and a couple of females. Thymocytes were mechanically released from the tissue and were stored as pellets of roughly 9-30 million cells at -70 degrees C. Genomic DNA was extracted from frozen cell pellets with a QIAsymphony instrument. TCRB and TCRAD loci were amplified from a standardized quantity of quality-controlled genomic DNA using the immunoSEQ multiplex PCR assay. The amplicons covered the V(D)J region and were long enough to include the CDR3 and to identify the V and J genes. Amplicon sequencing was performed on an Illumina platform through the commercial immunoSEQ service. Corrections for primer bias and sequencing errors followed previously described methods, while TCRAD and TCRB definitions were based on the IMGT database. immunoSEQ Analyzer 3.0 and VDJTools were used for repertoire analysis, which covered basic statistics, V/J segment usage, diversity estimates, rarefaction and pairwise overlap. Chao1, ChaoE, Efron-Thisted, Shannon and inverse Simpson indices were used to estimate diversity, which was also estimated on datasets down-sampled to the smallest sample. For repertoire overlap, CDR3 nucleotide sequence, V gene and J gene had to match strictly, and clustering was done by Jaccard-based multidimensional scaling. On average, thymus samples yielded around 850,000 unique TCRB clonotypes, whereas blood samples yielded some 85,000.

This TCR came from a girl under two years old with a congenital heart defect. Donor details come from another sample of the same person, matched by shared clones. The sequencing input was thymocytes. The chain is assembled from TRBV4-1 and TRBJ1-5, and the D gene may be TRBD1, 5 bases matching. The nucleotides are TGCGCCAGCAGCCGACAGTTGGGGAATAGCAATCAGCCCCAGCATTTT. The translation is CASSRQLGNSNQPQHF.